This TCR beta chain originates from a study of beta chain features in type 1 diabetes. The CDR3 has 14 residues. Germline CDR1 is SNHLY and CDR2 is FYNNEI. V lost 5 bases to trimming and J lost 2 bases; unmatched junction nucleotides: 6. This clone appeared a few times. Every isolated RNA sample was fully reverse transcribed, so sequencing captured expressed TCRB transcripts. Profiled with immunoSEQ multiplex PCR; TCRdb holds only in-frame clones, not every one. Here the sample spans about 140,000 clones, approximately 10% being singletons. The sequence came from a woman aged 35 to 49 in good health. The sample comprised central memory CD4+ T cells from blood. The rearrangement joins TRBV2 to TRBJ2-7; 7 bases align to TRBD2. CDR3 nucleotide sequence: TGTGCCAGCAGTTGGGGGGGAGCAGCCTACGAGCAGTACTTC. It encodes CASSWGGAAYEQYF.